These T cell receptor beta chains were read from a single sample in a study of T cell responses to AZD1222 COVID-19 vaccine. Assay used: immunoSEQ multiplex PCR; TCRdb lists only in-frame clones, some missing. This table has 25,000 to 35,000 clones, about 77% appearing once. This material consisted of peripheral blood, taken on day 0 of AZD1222 vaccination. The receptors here all came from an adult in good health. Each CDR3 is given with its conserved first and last residue. D genes are given only for firm matches. Clone size is given for some rows only: seen once, a few or many times, or a class if the clone is expanded.

D,size,V,J,CDR3,DNA
TRBD2,few,TRBV9,TRBJ2-1,CASSARLAGAMNNNEQFF,TGTGCCAGCAGCGCCAGACTAGCGGGGGCCATGAATAACAATGAGCAGTTCTTC
TRBD1,NA,TRBV5-4,TRBJ2-7,CASSASGTASYEQYF,TGTGCCAGCAGCGCCTCCGGGACAGCCTCCTACGAGCAGTACTTC
NA,NA,TRBV27,TRBJ1-5,CASSLSSSSNQPQHF,TGTGCCAGCAGTTTATCGAGCAGTAGCAATCAGCCCCAGCATTTT
NA,NA,TRBV18,TRBJ2-3,CASSNTMGDTQYF,TGTGCCAGCTCCAATACAATGGGAGATACGCAGTATTTT
NA,few,TRBV10-3,TRBJ2-7,CAISESTAQGYEQYF,TGTGCCATCAGTGAGTCCACGGCTCAGGGCTACGAGCAGTACTTC
TRBD1,NA,TRBV6-5,TRBJ1-2,CASSMTGRSAGYTF,TGTGCCAGCAGTATGACAGGGCGGTCGGCTGGCTACACCTTC
TRBD1,NA,TRBV25-1,TRBJ2-2,CASSTGVRTGELFF,TGTGCCAGCAGCACAGGGGTTCGGACCGGGGAGCTGTTTTTT
NA,NA,TRBV6-5,TRBJ1-1,CASSYSSILNTEAFF,TGTGCCAGCAGTTACTCGAGCATCCTGAACACTGAAGCTTTCTTT
NA,NA,TRBV7-3,TRBJ1-2,CASSPWAGADGYTF,TGTGCCAGCAGCCCGTGGGCGGGGGCAGACGGCTACACCTTC
TRBD2,NA,TRBV19,TRBJ2-2,CASSIRLAPNTGELFF,TGTGCCAGTAGTATACGACTAGCCCCGAACACCGGGGAGCTGTTTTTT
TRBD1,NA,TRBV2,TRBJ2-6,CASTGQGFSGANVLTF,TGTGCCAGCACAGGACAGGGCTTCTCTGGGGCCAACGTCCTGACTTTC
TRBD2,NA,TRBV9,TRBJ2-2,CASSLAGGLTGELFF,TGTGCCAGCAGCTTAGCGGGGGGGCTTACCGGGGAGCTGTTTTTT
NA,NA,TRBV3-1/TRBV3-2,TRBJ2-1,CASSLLSGEQFF,TGTGCCAGCAGCCTCCTCTCGGGGGAGCAGTTCTTC
NA,once,TRBV5-5,TRBJ2-2,CASSLGWDSGELFF,TGTGCCAGCAGCTTGGGTTGGGATTCCGGGGAGCTGTTTTTT
NA,NA,TRBV6-4,TRBJ2-7,CASSGTVHEQYF,TGTGCCAGCAGTGGGACAGTCCACGAGCAGTACTTC
NA,once,TRBV5-1,TRBJ2-3,CASSLVMGKADTQYF,TGCGCCAGCAGCTTGGTTATGGGAAAAGCCGATACGCAGTATTTT
TRBD2,NA,TRBV5-1,TRBJ2-1,CASSPIGTSSYNEQFF,TGCGCCAGCAGCCCCATCGGGACTAGCTCCTACAATGAGCAGTTCTTC
NA,NA,TRBV20-1,TRBJ1-5,CSATDRWDQPQHF,TGCAGTGCTACTGACAGGTGGGATCAGCCCCAGCATTTT
NA,NA,TRBV7-9,TRBJ2-3,CASSLGGGLSTDTQYF,TGTGCCAGCAGCTTAGGCGGGGGCCTAAGCACAGATACGCAGTATTTT
NA,NA,TRBV14,TRBJ1-3,CASSQDWGSGNTIYF,TGTGCCAGCAGCCAAGATTGGGGGTCTGGAAACACCATATATTTT
NA,few,TRBV7-6,TRBJ2-3,CASSSRGGATDTQYF,TGTGCCAGCAGCTCTCGAGGGGGAGCTACAGATACGCAGTATTTT
NA,few,TRBV19,TRBJ2-5,CASSIQGQAGRETQYF,TGTGCCAGTAGTATTCAGGGGCAGGCGGGCCGAGAGACCCAGTACTTC
TRBD2,NA,TRBV2,TRBJ2-7,CASSEDRLAGGSYEQYF,TGTGCCAGCAGTGAAGATAGACTAGCGGGGGGATCCTACGAGCAGTACTTC
NA,once,TRBV6-2/TRBV6-3,TRBJ1-5,CASSRSPGQPQHF,TGTGCCAGCAGCCGCAGCCCCGGACAGCCCCAGCATTTT
NA,few,TRBV5-8,TRBJ1-5,CASSLGQRTDQPQHF,TGTGCCAGCAGCTTGGGACAAAGGACTGATCAGCCCCAGCATTTT
NA,NA,TRBV7-8,TRBJ2-3,CASSLLGLSSTDTQYF,TGTGCCAGCAGCCTACTAGGGTTATCTAGCACAGATACGCAGTATTTT
NA,NA,TRBV27,TRBJ1-1,CASSLSGGRNTEAFF,TGTGCCAGCAGTTTATCGGGGGGCCGGAACACTGAAGCTTTCTTT
TRBD1,NA,TRBV9,TRBJ1-2,CASSARQGSNYGYTF,TGTGCCAGCAGCGCGCGACAGGGTAGTAACTATGGCTACACCTTC
TRBD1,NA,TRBV5-1,TRBJ2-2,CASSGQGAGTGELFF,TGCGCCAGCAGCGGACAGGGGGCGGGCACCGGGGAGCTGTTTTTT
TRBD1,once,TRBV6-5,TRBJ1-3,CASTAQGADGNTIYF,TGTGCCAGCACCGCGCAGGGGGCTGATGGAAACACCATATATTTT
NA,NA,TRBV7-8,TRBJ1-5,CASSLTGYQPQHF,TGTGCCAGCAGCCTGACAGGTTATCAGCCCCAGCATTTT
NA,NA,TRBV19,TRBJ2-3,CASSPPVGDTQYF,TGTGCCAGTAGTCCTCCGGTCGGAGATACGCAGTATTTT
NA,NA,TRBV13,TRBJ2-7,CASSLYPGHYEQYF,TGTGCCAGCAGCTTATACCCGGGCCACTACGAGCAGTACTTC
NA,NA,TRBV5-1,TRBJ2-5,CASSLNVGFQETQYF,TGCGCCAGCAGCTTGAACGTAGGGTTCCAAGAGACCCAGTACTTC
NA,NA,TRBV10-3,TRBJ2-7,CAISGGGVSYEQYF,TGTGCCATCTCCGGCGGCGGGGTCTCCTACGAGCAGTACTTC
TRBD1,once,TRBV11-2,TRBJ2-5,CASSLVGTGLETQYF,TGTGCCAGCAGCTTAGTGGGGACAGGGCTTGAGACCCAGTACTTC
NA,NA,TRBV9,TRBJ2-3,CASSLRGGSTDTQYF,TGTGCCAGCAGCCTCCGTGGCGGTAGCACAGATACGCAGTATTTT
NA,NA,TRBV7-2,TRBJ1-4,CASSLDEGRREKLFF,TGTGCCAGCAGCTTAGATGAGGGGCGCCGGGAAAAACTGTTTTTT
TRBD2,NA,TRBV19,TRBJ2-7,CASSLDSGGIYEQYF,TGTGCCAGTAGTCTTGATAGCGGGGGGATCTACGAGCAGTACTTC
NA,NA,TRBV7-9,TRBJ2-7,CASSPSYEQYF,TGTGCCAGCAGCCCGTCCTACGAGCAGTACTTC
NA,once,TRBV6-7,TRBJ2-1,CASSQYNEQFF,TGTGCCAGCAGCCAGTACAATGAGCAGTTCTTC
NA,NA,TRBV7-3,TRBJ2-5,CASSLFPSAETQYF,TGTGCCAGCAGCTTATTCCCTAGCGCAGAGACCCAGTACTTC
NA,NA,TRBV6-5,TRBJ1-2,CASSPVPLNYGYTF,TGTGCCAGCAGTCCCGTGCCGCTCAACTATGGCTACACCTTC
NA,NA,TRBV5-6,TRBJ1-2,CASSTPPGRRHNGYTF,TGTGCCAGCAGCACACCACCGGGACGCAGGCACAATGGCTACACCTTC
TRBD1,NA,TRBV7-9,TRBJ1-1,CASSLGTGKNTEAFF,TGTGCCAGCAGCTTAGGGACAGGGAAGAACACTGAAGCTTTCTTT
NA,NA,TRBV6-5,TRBJ1-6,CASRRGKNSPLHF,TGTGCCAGCAGAAGGGGCAAGAATTCACCCCTCCACTTT
NA,NA,TRBV9,TRBJ1-1,CASSVGIRDTEAFF,TGTGCCAGCAGCGTAGGAATCAGAGACACTGAAGCTTTCTTT
TRBD1,NA,TRBV5-1,TRBJ2-7,CASRPGTVGPGEQYF,TGCGCCAGCAGACCCGGGACAGTGGGGCCGGGGGAGCAGTACTTC
NA,NA,TRBV20-1,TRBJ1-1,CSAPTNTEAFF,TGCAGTGCTCCGACCAACACTGAAGCTTTCTTT
NA,NA,TRBV9,TRBJ2-3,CASSVGGESVLSTDTQYF,TGTGCCAGCAGCGTAGGGGGGGAGTCGGTCCTTAGCACAGATACGCAGTATTTT
TRBD2,once,TRBV5-6,TRBJ2-3,CASSLSGVGGTQYF,TGTGCCAGCAGCTTGTCGGGGGTGGGAGGGACGCAGTATTTT
TRBD2,NA,TRBV6-2/TRBV6-3,TRBJ2-7,CASSTGLAGRTEQYF,TGTGCCAGCAGTACGGGACTAGCGGGGAGGACGGAGCAGTACTTC
TRBD1,NA,TRBV6-5,TRBJ1-2,CASSYRPMTGNYGYTF,TGTGCCAGCAGTTACCGCCCCATGACAGGGAACTATGGCTACACCTTC
NA,NA,TRBV6-1,TRBJ2-6,CASSELGLSPSGANVLTF,TGTGCCAGCAGTGAATTAGGCCTATCTCCCTCTGGGGCCAACGTCCTGACTTTC
NA,NA,TRBV7-2,TRBJ1-1,CASSGRFMNTEAFF,TGTGCCAGCAGCGGACGGTTCATGAACACTGAAGCTTTCTTT
NA,few,TRBV2,TRBJ2-7,CASSGVFSYEQYF,TGTGCCAGCTCAGGGGTGTTCTCCTACGAGCAGTACTTC
NA,few,TRBV5-1,TRBJ1-1,CASSLNLNTEAFF,TGCGCCAGCAGCTTGAACTTGAACACTGAAGCTTTCTTT
NA,NA,TRBV1,TRBJ1-3,CTSSQSRQVGNTIYF,TGCACCAGCAGCCAATCGCGACAGGTTGGAAACACCATATATTTT
TRBD1,once,TRBV6-1,TRBJ1-2,CASSEGQGAYGYTF,TGTGCCAGCAGTGAGGGACAGGGGGCTTATGGCTACACCTTC